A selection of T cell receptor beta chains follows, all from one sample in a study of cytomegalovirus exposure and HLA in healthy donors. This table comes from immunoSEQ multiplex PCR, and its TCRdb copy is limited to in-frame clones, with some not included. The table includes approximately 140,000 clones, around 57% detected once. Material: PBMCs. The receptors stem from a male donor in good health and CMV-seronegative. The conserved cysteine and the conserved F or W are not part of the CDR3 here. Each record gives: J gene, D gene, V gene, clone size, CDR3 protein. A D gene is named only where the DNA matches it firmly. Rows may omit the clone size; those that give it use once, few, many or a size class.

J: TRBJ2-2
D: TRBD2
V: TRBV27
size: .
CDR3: ASSITSGGPYTGELL

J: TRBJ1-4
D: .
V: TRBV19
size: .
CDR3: ASSVPGDPLEKLF

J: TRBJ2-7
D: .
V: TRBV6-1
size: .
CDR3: AVASLRDKYEQY

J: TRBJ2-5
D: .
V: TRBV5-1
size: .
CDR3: ASSAFRGETQY

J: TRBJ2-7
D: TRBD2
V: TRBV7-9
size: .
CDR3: ASSLVGSGRYEQY

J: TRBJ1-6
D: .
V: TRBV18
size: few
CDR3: ASSPPATRDTYSPLH

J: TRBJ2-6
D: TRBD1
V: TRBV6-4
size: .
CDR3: ASSDGTGAGANVLT

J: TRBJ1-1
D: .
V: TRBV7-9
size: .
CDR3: ASSLARLGANTEAF

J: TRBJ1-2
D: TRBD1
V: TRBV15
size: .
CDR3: ATSTPSTGGNGYT

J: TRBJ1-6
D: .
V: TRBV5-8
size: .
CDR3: ASSSLTVNSPLH